This entry lists 19 T cell receptor beta chains sequenced from one sample in a study of blood T cell repertoires in COVID-19. The protocol was immunoSEQ multiplex PCR, while the TCRdb copy is restricted to in-frame clones and leaves out a portion. The profile shows fewer than 300,000 clones, about 91% of them singletons. Material for sequencing was peripheral blood. These receptors all come from a person aged 18 to 29 with COVID-19, enrolled during active disease.

This rearrangement joins TRBV4-1 to TRBJ1-1; D unresolved. This CDR3 spans 14 amino acids. Germline values: CDR1 MGHRA, CDR2 YSYEKL. Deletions cut 7 bases from V and 0 bases from J, with 12 bases between. CDR3 sequence: CASTYDIMNTEAFF. As DNA, the CDR3 is TGCGCCAGCACCTATGACATTATGAACACTGAAGCTTTCTTT.

V gene TRBV28 combines with J gene TRBJ1-1; D might be TRBD1 (6 bases). The CDR3 runs 14 residues. Trimming pared 4 bases from V and 0 bases from J, leaving 9 bases between. Germline values: CDR1 MDHEN, CDR2 SYDVKM. CDR3 DNA sequence: TGTGCCAGCAGTTCGGGACAACTGAACACTGAAGCTTTCTTT. The encoded protein is CASSSGQLNTEAFF.

The CDR3 sequence is CASSIQGSHGYTF. DNA of the CDR3: TGTGCCAGCAGCATACAGGGGTCCCATGGCTACACCTTC. The V call is TRBV5-5, the J call TRBJ1-2, with 7 nucleotides matching TRBD1. Germline CDR1 SGHKS, CDR2 YYEKEE (reference sequence). The V segment lost 4 bases and the J segment 6 bases; nucleotides outside the gene matches: 6. This CDR3 is 13 amino acids long.

The chain links TRBV18 to TRBJ1-2; D is perhaps TRBD1 (5 bases). The CDR3 runs to 13 residues. The V and J ends lost 6 bases and 8 bases respectively, with 16 bases between them. In germline, CDR1 is KGHSH, CDR2 LQKENI. CDR3: CASSSQALGGYTF. The CDR3 DNA reads TGTGCCAGCTCGTCACAGGCTTTGGGCGGCTACACCTTC.

This clone was found once. The chain carries TRBV5-5 and TRBJ2-7; maybe TRBD2 (6 bases). The CDR3 extends over 14 amino acids. Germline V gene data show CDR1 as SGHKS and CDR2 as YYEKEE (reference sequence). Trimming removed 1 base at V and 6 bases at J, with 14 bases between. CDR3 nucleotide sequence: TGTGCCAGCAGCTTGACGGCGGGAAAGGCCGAGCAGTACTTC. It codes for CASSLTAGKAEQYF. The entire variable domain, with the rest obtained from reference TRBV5-5 and TRBJ2-7, is as follows: DAGVTQSPTHLIKTRGQQVTLRCSPISGHKSVSWYQQVLGQGPQFIFQYYEKEERGRGNFPDRFSARQFPNYSSELNVNALLLGDSALYLCASSLTAGKAEQYFGPGTRLTVT.

The rearrangement joins TRBV5-1 to TRBJ2-7; no clear D gene. The CDR3 sequence is 18 residues long. Trimming took 6 bases from V and 0 from J, leaving 25 bases between them. The germline CDR1 and CDR2 sequences are SGHRS and YFSETQ. The CDR3: CASILEPVSGLSSYEQYF. CDR3 nucleotide sequence: TGCGCCAGCATCCTTGAGCCCGTTTCGGGTTTATCCTCCTACGAGCAGTACTTC. Full variable domain (rest looked up from reference TRBV5-1 and TRBJ2-7): KAGVTQTPRYLIKTRGQQVTLSCSPISGHRSVSWYQQTPGQGLQFLFEYFSETQRNKGNFPGRFSGRQFSNSRSEMNVSTLELGDSALYLCASILEPVSGLSSYEQYFGPGTRLTVT.

The rearrangement links TRBV19 to TRBJ1-1, with a tentative D call TRBD1 (5 bases). V shed 11 bases and J shed 1 base, with 17 bases lying between them. This CDR3 spans 14 amino acids. Germline CDR1 is LNHDA and CDR2 is SQIVND (reference sequence). The CDR3 reads CAASAGGTNTEAFF. CDR3 nucleotide sequence: TGTGCCGCCAGCGCGGGGGGTACGAACACTGAAGCTTTCTTT. The whole variable domain, filled in from reference TRBV19 and TRBJ1-1, reads DGGITQSPKYLFRKEGQNVTLSCEQNLNHDAMYWYRQDPGQGLRLIYYSQIVNDFQKGDIAEGYSVSREKKESFPLTVTSAQKNPTAFYLCAASAGGTNTEAFFGQGTRLTVV.

The chain carries TRBV12-2 and TRBJ1-6. TRBV12-2 represents a pseudogene. CDR3 length equals 16 residues. The CDR3 protein is CASRSSRGVVNSPLHF. CDR3 bases: TGTGCAAGTCGCTCTAGCCGGGGGGTGGTAAACTCACCCCTCCACTTT.

Only one count was recorded for this clone. The chain has TRBV28 and TRBJ1-4; D gene unclear. The CDR3 spans 17 residues. Germline V gene data show CDR1 as MDHEN and CDR2 as SYDVKM. Trimming pared 3 bases from V and 8 bases from J, leaving 22 bases between. CDR3 bases: TGTGCCAGCAGTTTTAGGCACCTCAGGTCGATCCGGGAAAAACTGTTTTTT. This gives the protein CASSFRHLRSIREKLFF.

V gene TRBV15 combines with J gene TRBJ2-7; 11 bases match TRBD2. The CDR3 spans 15 residues. Germline V gene data show CDR1 as LNHNV and CDR2 as YYDKDF (reference sequence). V dropped 2 bases and J dropped 4; count of bases not matched to a gene: 4. CDR3 in amino acids: CATSRITSGSYEQYF. The CDR3 region has the DNA TGTGCCACCAGCAGAATAACTAGCGGGAGTTACGAGCAGTACTTC.

The rearrangement joins TRBV4-2 to TRBJ1-5; TRBD1 matches at 7 bases. Trimming took 4 bases from V and 7 from J; bases not matched to a gene: 13. CDR3 length equals 16 residues. Germline V gene data show CDR1 as LGHNA and CDR2 as YNFKEQ. The CDR3 DNA reads as TGTGCCAGCAGCCCCAAACAGGGGACGGGAAAGCAGCCCCAGCATTTT. Translation gives CASSPKQGTGKQPQHF.

As DNA, the CDR3 is TGTGCCAGCACTTGGGGGGGACAGGGCCGTAATGAGCAGTTCTTC. As protein: CASTWGGQGRNEQFF. J is TRBJ2-1 and V is TRBV28; 9 bases agree with TRBD1. Germline V gene lookup returns CDR1 MDHEN and CDR2 SYDVKM. The CDR3 has 15 amino acids. J lost 7 bases, V lost 7 bases, and 11 bases had no gene match. The full variable domain, in which reference TRBV28 and TRBJ2-1 provide the parts outside the CDR3, is DVKVTQSSRYLVKRTGEKVFLECVQDMDHENMFWYRQDPGLGLRLIYFSYDVKMKEKGDIPEGYSVSREKKERFSLILESASTNQTSMYLCASTWGGQGRNEQFFGPGTRLTVL.

This chain connects TRBV19 to TRBJ1-5; D is undetermined. V lost 5 bases to trimming and J lost 3 bases, with 17 bases between them. CDR1 is LNHDA, CDR2 SQIVND, per germline (reference sequence). The CDR3 covers 16 residues. The CDR3 DNA sequence: TGTGCCAGTAGTTTCCCATCCAAGGGAGACAATCAGCCCCAGCATTTT. This encodes CASSFPSKGDNQPQHF.

In its sample, this clone was seen once. The chain is built from TRBV30 and TRBJ2-1, with 13 bases fitting TRBD2. The CDR3 totals 18 residues. From germline, CDR1 is GTSNPN and CDR2 SVGIG (reference sequence). Unmatched junction bases numbered 14, after V lost 2 bases and J lost 7 bases. This chain's CDR3 is CAWSQSELAGGPRNEQFF. The CDR3 bases are TGTGCCTGGAGTCAATCGGAACTAGCGGGAGGGCCGCGGAATGAGCAGTTCTTC. Combining the CDR3 with reference TRBV30 and TRBJ2-1 gives the whole variable domain SQTIHQWPATLVQPVGSPLSLECTVEGTSNPNLYWYRQAAGRGLQLLFYSVGIGQISSEVPQNLSASRPQDRQFILSSKKLLLSDSGFYLCAWSQSELAGGPRNEQFFGPGTRLTVL.

V usage is TRBV5-1 and J usage is TRBJ2-1, with 12 positions matching TRBD2. The junction had 3 bases not matched to a gene; V was cut back by 4 bases and J by 1 base. Germline values: CDR1 SGHRS, CDR2 YFSETQ. CDR3 size: 16 residues. CDR3 coding DNA: TGCGCCAGCAGCCCCCTAGCGGGAGGGTCCTACAATGAGCAGTTCTTC. Translated: CASSPLAGGSYNEQFF.

This clone is a singleton in its sample. V and J are TRBV5-1 and TRBJ2-7, with unresolved D. The germline gives CDR1 SGHRS, CDR2 YFSETQ. Deletions cut 7 bases from V and 5 bases from J, with 10 bases between. This CDR3 contains 11 residues. As DNA, the CDR3 is TGCGCCAGCCGCTGGGCCAACGAGCAGTACTTC. Its protein is CASRWANEQYF.

This sequence joins TRBV19 and TRBJ2-4; D is unresolved. Germline V gene sequence: CDR1 LNHDA, CDR2 SQIVND (reference sequence). The CDR3 contains 15 residues. Trimming took off 6 bases at V and 0 bases at J, with 12 bases between the two ends. The CDR3 sequence is CASRASNLAKNIQYF. DNA of the CDR3: TGTGCCAGTAGGGCCAGTAATCTAGCCAAAAACATTCAGTACTTC.

As DNA, the CDR3 is TGTGCCAGCAGTTCCACCCCGGGGACCTACGAGCAGTACTTC. Translation gives CASSSTPGTYEQYF. The V and J genes are TRBV7-2 and TRBJ2-7; D might be TRBD2 (5 bases). Trimming left V 6 bases short and J 2 bases short, with 14 bases between. Looked up from germline, CDR1 is SGHTA and CDR2 is FQGNSA. The CDR3 consists of 14 residues.

The chain uses TRBV7-2 and TRBJ2-5, with D possibly being TRBD2 (6 bases). Trimming shortened V by 1 base and J by 5 bases, and 11 bases separated the two germline ends. Germline V CDR1 and CDR2: SGHTA, FQGNSA. CDR3 length: 14 residues. Here the CDR3 DNA reads TGTGCCAGCAGCTTAGAGGCTAGCGTGGAGACCCAGTACTTC. It translates to CASSLEASVETQYF. The full variable domain, completed using reference TRBV7-2 and TRBJ2-5, is GAGVSQSPSNKVTEKGKDVELRCDPISGHTALYWYRQSLGQGLEFLIYFQGNSAPDKSGLPSDRFSAERTGGSVSTLTIQRTQQEDSAVYLCASSLEASVETQYFGPGTRLLVL.